These T cell receptor beta chains were read from a single sample in a study of a mutant IDH1 vaccine in newly diagnosed glioma. Their antigen targets remain unknown. Assay: immunoSEQ multiplex PCR; the TCRdb copy retains only in-frame clones and omits some. The table has 32,000 or so clones, about 80% seen once; the top ten hold 20% to 25%. The sample was PBMCs, taken from a glioma patient whose treatment included an IDH1 peptide vaccine. These receptors came from a young man with glioma. Both conserved end residues are part of each CDR3. The D gene is left open where the match is weak. The listing skips clone size in some rows; elsewhere it reads once, few, many or a size class.

size: .; V: TRBV5-5; D: .; J: TRBJ2-3; DNA: TGTGCCAGCAGCTTGGCCCCACACGGACAGTCAGATACGCAGTATTTT; CDR3: CASSLAPHGQSDTQYF
size: .; V: TRBV10-1; D: .; J: TRBJ2-7; DNA: TGCGCCAGCAGTGAGAACCAGAACTACGAGCAGTACTTC; CDR3: CASSENQNYEQYF
size: .; V: TRBV9; D: .; J: TRBJ2-2; DNA: TGTGCCAGCAGCGTACTTCAGAACTTTCCCGGGGAGCTGTTTTTT; CDR3: CASSVLQNFPGELFF
size: .; V: TRBV27; D: TRBD2; J: TRBJ2-7; DNA: TGTGCCAGCAGTTCCGGGAGGCAGGGTACCTACGAGCAGTACTTC; CDR3: CASSSGRQGTYEQYF
size: .; V: TRBV19; D: .; J: TRBJ2-2; DNA: TGTGCCAGTAGTCGGGGTTTCACCGGGGAGCTGTTTTTT; CDR3: CASSRGFTGELFF
size: .; V: TRBV7-8; D: .; J: TRBJ1-1; DNA: TGTGCCAGCAGTCCAAACAGGGCTGGCACTGAAGCTTTCTTT; CDR3: CASSPNRAGTEAFF
size: once; V: TRBV5-1; D: .; J: TRBJ2-1; DNA: TGCGCCAGCAGCTCCAGTATCAGCTCCTACAATGAGCAGTTCTTC; CDR3: CASSSSISSYNEQFF
size: .; V: TRBV18; D: .; J: TRBJ1-6; DNA: TGTGCCAGCTCACTCCCAGCCCTTAATTCACCCCTCCACTTT; CDR3: CASSLPALNSPLHF
size: .; V: TRBV11-2; D: TRBD2; J: TRBJ2-7; DNA: TGTGCCAGCAGCTCTATAGGGGAGCGGGAGGTGCAGTACTTC; CDR3: CASSSIGEREVQYF
size: .; V: TRBV9; D: .; J: TRBJ2-3; DNA: TGTGCCAGCAGCGTAGTGGCGTGGGCCACAGATACGCAGTATTTT; CDR3: CASSVVAWATDTQYF
size: .; V: TRBV30; D: TRBD1; J: TRBJ2-1; DNA: TGTGCCTGGAGTCCGGACAGGAACAATGAGCAGTTCTTC; CDR3: CAWSPDRNNEQFF
size: .; V: TRBV23-1; D: .; J: TRBJ1-5; DNA: TGCGCCAGCAGTCATCAGCCCCAGCATTTT; CDR3: CASSHQPQHF
size: once; V: TRBV5-4; D: .; J: TRBJ2-1; DNA: TGTGCCAGCAGCCGCTGGGATCGGAGCTCCACCATGGGTGAGCAGTTCTTC; CDR3: CASSRWDRSSTMGEQFF
size: .; V: TRBV4-3; D: .; J: TRBJ1-1; DNA: TGCGCCAGCAGCGCCGGGACGGGAAGTATGAACACTGAAGCTTTCTTT; CDR3: CASSAGTGSMNTEAFF
size: .; V: TRBV4-3; D: .; J: TRBJ1-2; DNA: TGCGCCAGCAGCCAAGATACCGACAGGTCGGGCGGCTACACCTTC; CDR3: CASSQDTDRSGGYTF
size: few; V: TRBV14; D: .; J: TRBJ1-4; DNA: TGTGCCAGCAGCCAATTGAGGGTCCCCACAGAAAAACTGTTTTTT; CDR3: CASSQLRVPTEKLFF
size: few; V: TRBV19; D: .; J: TRBJ1-1; DNA: TGTGCCAGTAGTATGTCGGGACCAGATCGACCTTTCTTT; CDR3: CASSMSGPDRPFF
size: .; V: TRBV7-2; D: .; J: TRBJ2-7; DNA: TGTGCCAGCAGCTTAGCGGGAAGCTCCTACGAGCAGTACTTC; CDR3: CASSLAGSSYEQYF
size: .; V: TRBV5-1; D: .; J: TRBJ1-6; DNA: TGCGCCAGCACCTTTGACTATAATTCACCCCTCCACTTT; CDR3: CASTFDYNSPLHF
size: .; V: TRBV7-8; D: .; J: TRBJ2-7; DNA: TGTGCCAGCAGCTTAGCGCTATCACAGTTGACCTACGAGCAGTACTTC; CDR3: CASSLALSQLTYEQYF
size: .; V: TRBV5-1; D: TRBD1; J: TRBJ1-2; DNA: TGCGCCAGCAGCTCCGATCCCGGGACAGGCGGTGGCTACACCTTC; CDR3: CASSSDPGTGGGYTF
size: .; V: TRBV30; D: TRBD1; J: TRBJ2-7; DNA: TGTGCCTGGGACCGGGACAGGGGCTCCTACGAGCAGTACTTC; CDR3: CAWDRDRGSYEQYF
size: .; V: TRBV13; D: .; J: TRBJ1-3; DNA: TGTGCCAGCAGCTTAGGGACAACGGTAAACACCATATATTTT; CDR3: CASSLGTTVNTIYF
size: .; V: TRBV2; D: .; J: TRBJ2-7; DNA: TGTGCCAGTCGAGAGCGGACACTGACGTGGGAGCAGTACTTC; CDR3: CASRERTLTWEQYF
size: .; V: TRBV19; D: TRBD1; J: TRBJ2-2; DNA: TGTGCCAGTAGTATAACAGGGGCGAGCACCGGGGAGCTGTTTTTT; CDR3: CASSITGASTGELFF
size: .; V: TRBV27; D: TRBD1; J: TRBJ1-5; DNA: TGTGCCAGCGCCCTGGGACAGGGCGGAGGTAGAAATCAGCCCCAGCATTTT; CDR3: CASALGQGGGRNQPQHF
size: .; V: TRBV14; D: .; J: TRBJ1-6; DNA: TGTGCCAGCAGTCGAAACCAGGTTCGCAACTCACCCCTCCACTTT; CDR3: CASSRNQVRNSPLHF
size: .; V: TRBV7-6; D: TRBD2; J: TRBJ2-2; DNA: TGTGCCAGCAGCTTAGGCGGGGGGTTAAACACCGGGGAGCTGTTTTTT; CDR3: CASSLGGGLNTGELFF
size: .; V: TRBV6-1; D: TRBD1; J: TRBJ2-1; DNA: TGTGCCAGCAGTGAAGAGACAGGGGGCTACAATGAGCAGTTCTTC; CDR3: CASSEETGGYNEQFF
size: .; V: TRBV27; D: .; J: TRBJ1-3; DNA: TGTGCCAGCGCCAGGGACCCCAGCTCTGGAAACACCATATATTTT; CDR3: CASARDPSSGNTIYF
size: .; V: TRBV28; D: .; J: TRBJ1-5; DNA: TGTGCCAGCAGTTTTAACCTGGGAAGCAATCAGCCCCAGCATTTT; CDR3: CASSFNLGSNQPQHF
size: .; V: TRBV2; D: .; J: TRBJ1-3; DNA: TGTGCCAGCAGTCCTGGGCTCAGAAACACCATATATTTT; CDR3: CASSPGLRNTIYF
size: .; V: TRBV28; D: .; J: TRBJ1-5; DNA: TGTGCCAGCAGTTTGCGGGGGCTAAGTCAGCCCCAGCATTTT; CDR3: CASSLRGLSQPQHF
size: once; V: TRBV7-9; D: .; J: TRBJ2-2; DNA: TGTGCCAGCAGCCCGGGTGTAATCACCGGGGAGCTGTTTTTT; CDR3: CASSPGVITGELFF
size: .; V: TRBV27; D: .; J: TRBJ2-7; DNA: TGTGCCAGCACCAGAACGGACAGTGGGTTTTACGAGCAGTACTTC; CDR3: CASTRTDSGFYEQYF
size: .; V: TRBV28; D: .; J: TRBJ2-1; DNA: TGTGCCAGCAGCCCCGGGGGGCGGGGGTATGAGCAGTTCTTC; CDR3: CASSPGGRGYEQFF
size: few; V: TRBV28; D: .; J: TRBJ1-1; DNA: TGTGCCAGCATCACAGGGCGGGAAGCTTTCTTT; CDR3: CASITGREAFF
size: .; V: TRBV13; D: TRBD2; J: TRBJ2-2; DNA: TGTGCCAGCAGCTTTGGACTAGCCAACACCGGGGAGCTGTTTTTT; CDR3: CASSFGLANTGELFF
size: .; V: TRBV7-9; D: .; J: TRBJ2-7; DNA: TGTGCCAGCAGCTTAGACGGATCCTACGAGCAGTACTTC; CDR3: CASSLDGSYEQYF
size: .; V: TRBV30; D: TRBD2; J: TRBJ2-3; DNA: TGTGCCTGCCCTCCAGCGGGACTGCCAGATACGCAGTATTTT; CDR3: CACPPAGLPDTQYF
size: .; V: TRBV14; D: .; J: TRBJ2-3; DNA: TGTGCCAGCAGCCAAGAGGGAGAGGGCACAGATACGCAGTATTTT; CDR3: CASSQEGEGTDTQYF
size: .; V: TRBV5-1; D: TRBD1; J: TRBJ2-1; DNA: TGCGCCAGCAGCGAGACAGGGGAATACAATGAGCAGTTCTTC; CDR3: CASSETGEYNEQFF